Shown below are 21 T cell receptor beta chains from a single sample sequenced in a study of T cells in Graves' hyperthyroidism and ophthalmopathy. Amplified TCR beta CDR3 regions derived from RNA transcripts. First-round RT-PCR with HTBI primers amplified the TCR CDR3 region. One entry per CDR3 protein, called by TCRdb with MiXCR from the multiplex PCR reads. The table includes about 290,000 distinct CDR3 sequences, roughly an eighth detected once. Input material: blood. The receptor set was obtained from a woman aged 40 to 55 with Graves' hyperthyroidism.

This clonotype was detected only a few times. CDR3 DNA sequence: TGTGCCAGCAGGGGGGCCGACAGACGAACCGGGGAGCTGTTTTTT. This sequence encodes CASRGADRRTGELFF. J is TRBJ2-2 and V is TRBV27; perhaps TRBD1 as D (6 bases). In germline, CDR1 is MNHEY, CDR2 SMNVEV (reference sequence). This CDR3 contains 15 residues. Trimming removed 6 bases from V and 5 bases from J, with 16 bases in between.

The chain is built from TRBV6-1 and TRBJ2-1; TRBD2 might be the D (6 bases). The V gene's germline CDR1 is MNHNS and CDR2 SASEGT. Trimming cost V 8 bases and J 7 bases, with 15 bases left between them. This CDR3 spans 13 amino acids. Here the CDR3 reads CASGRRELNEQFF. DNA for the CDR3: TGTGCCAGCGGAAGGAGGGAGTTAAATGAGCAGTTCTTC.

J is TRBJ2-7 and V is TRBV28, with 7 positions matching TRBD1. Germline V CDR1 and CDR2: MDHEN, SYDVKM. The V and J ends lost 6 bases and 3 bases, in that order; junction bases with no gene match: 14. There are 16 residues in the CDR3. Here the CDR3 DNA reads TGTGCCAGCAGCCCCGGGACACGGCAGGGGGTCTACGAGCAGTACTTC. This sequence encodes CASSPGTRQGVYEQYF.

This clonotype has at least ten counts. This chain uses TRBV4-1 with TRBJ1-1, with D possibly TRBD1 on 5 matching bases. The germline gives CDR1 MGHRA, CDR2 YSYEKL. The CDR3 is made up of 14 amino acids. Trimming cost V 0 bases and J 5 bases, with 10 bases left between them. The CDR3 coding sequence is TGCGCCAGCAGCCAAGAAACCTCAGGGACTGAAGCTTTCTTT. Protein sequence: CASSQETSGTEAFF.

This clonotype was counted a few times. The J gene is TRBJ1-5, the V gene TRBV19, with D tentatively TRBD1 (5 bases). Per the germline V gene, CDR1 is LNHDA and CDR2 is SQIVND (reference sequence). Deletions cut 7 bases from V and 7 bases from J, with 17 bases between. The CDR3 contains 14 residues. The CDR3 DNA sequence: TGTGCCAGTACCGCTGTGGGGGGTGCCCAGCCCCAGCATTTT. It is translated as CASTAVGGAQPQHF.

This clonotype was recorded many times. This chain's CDR3 is CSARAGRPDLQPQHF. The CDR3 coding sequence is TGCAGTGCTAGAGCGGGGAGGCCCGACCTTCAGCCCCAGCATTTT. This sequence joins TRBV20-1 and TRBJ1-5; D is unresolved. Trimming stripped 1 base from V and 6 bases from J, with 16 bases between. The CDR3 contains 15 residues. Germline CDR1 reads DFQATT; CDR2 reads SNEGSKA (reference sequence).

This clonotype was detected a few times. The chain combines TRBV3-1 with TRBJ2-2, with a possible D match to TRBD1 (6 bases). Germline loops: CDR1 LGHDT, CDR2 YNNKEL (reference sequence). V gave up 0 bases and J gave up 2 bases, with 7 bases separating them. The length of the CDR3 is 15 residues. For the CDR3, the DNA is TGTGCCAGCAGCCAAGAACAGGGTAACACCGGGGAGCTGTTTTTT. It specifies CASSQEQGNTGELFF.

This clonotype has a single count. The gene calls are TRBV5-4 and TRBJ1-1, with 9 bases aligning to TRBD1. V lost 4 bases and J lost 5; bases outside the gene matches: 9. The CDR3 has 15 amino acids. Germline CDR1 is SGHNT and CDR2 is YYREEE (reference sequence). Here the CDR3 reads CASSTQGAWGTEAFF. The CDR3 DNA is TGTGCCAGCAGCACACAGGGGGCGTGGGGTACTGAAGCTTTCTTT.

The table lists this clonotype with many counts. The chain uses TRBV3-1 and TRBJ2-7; D not certain. Between the trimmed V and J ends, which lost 8 bases and 5 bases, there was a span of 16 bases. The length of the CDR3 is 13 residues. The germline CDR1 and CDR2 sequences are LGHDT and YNNKEL (reference sequence). The CDR3 reads CASRPVGGNEQYF. DNA for the CDR3: TGTGCCAGCCGCCCGGTGGGTGGCAACGAGCAGTACTTC.

The CDR3 protein is CASSRLARGYAGELFF. CDR3 DNA sequence: TGTGCCAGCAGCAGGCTAGCGAGAGGGTACGCCGGGGAGCTGTTTTTT. The chain uses TRBV5-4 and TRBJ2-2; perhaps TRBD2 as D (6 bases). The CDR3 loop spans 16 amino acids. Trimming pared 4 bases from V and 6 bases from J, leaving 19 bases between. Germline CDR1 SGHNT, CDR2 YYREEE (reference sequence).

This clonotype was picked up many times. The chain links TRBV7-9 to TRBJ2-3, with D unclear. The CDR3 length is 12 residues. Between the trimmed V and J ends, which lost 8 bases and 5 bases, there was a span of 11 bases. Germline V gene lookup returns CDR1 SEHNR and CDR2 FQNEAQ (reference sequence). In DNA, the CDR3 is TGTGCCAGCGGGGTAGATGGAGATACGCAGTATTTT. Its protein is CASGVDGDTQYF.

Only a few counts were recorded for this clonotype. The V gene is TRBV20-1, the J gene TRBJ2-1; unclear D gene. V was shortened by 6 bases and J by 0 bases, with 18 bases between the two germline ends. CDR1 is DFQATT and CDR2 is SNEGSKA in the germline V gene (reference sequence). The CDR3 runs 16 residues. The CDR3 bases are TGCAGTGCCGAGAGGTTGTCGGAGAGCTCCTACAATGAGCAGTTCTTC. It specifies CSAERLSESSYNEQFF.

This clonotype was picked up many times. The V gene is TRBV11-1, the J gene TRBJ2-3, with 8 nucleotides matching TRBD2. J lost 7 bases, V lost 2 bases, and 14 bases had no gene match. Germline CDR1 reads SGHAT; CDR2 reads FQDESV (reference sequence). CDR3 size: 17 residues. The CDR3 nucleotides are TGTGCCAGCAGCTTAAAGCGGGAGCTCGTCCCGACGTATACGCAGTATTTT. It encodes CASSLKRELVPTYTQYF.

This clonotype has a count of ten or more. Written as DNA, the CDR3 is TGTGCCAGTAAGAGTAGCACAGATACGCAGTATTTT. Protein sequence: CASKSSTDTQYF. The chain joins TRBV19 to TRBJ2-3; D is ambiguous. V lost 7 bases, J lost 0 bases, and 5 bases lay in between. The CDR3 length is 12 residues. Germline V lookup: CDR1 LNHDA, CDR2 SQIVND (reference sequence).

This clonotype was detected a few times. The rearrangement links TRBV4-2 to TRBJ2-5, with 8 bases aligning to TRBD2. This CDR3 spans 18 amino acids. V was pared by 4 bases and J by 5 bases, with 18 bases of the junction left unmatched. CDR1 is LGHNA and CDR2 is YNFKEQ in the germline V gene. CDR3 protein: CASSPWSESGGRGETQYF. The CDR3 DNA reads as TGTGCCAGCAGCCCATGGTCCGAATCGGGAGGGCGCGGGGAGACCCAGTACTTC.

This clonotype was picked up many times. The rearrangement links TRBV7-9 to TRBJ1-3; 8 bases map to TRBD1. The CDR3 totals 15 residues. Germline assignment: CDR1 SEHNR and CDR2 FQNEAQ (reference sequence). V trimming: 5 bases; J trimming: 2 bases; junction bases outside the gene matches: 5. Here the CDR3 DNA reads TGTGCCAGCAGCGACCGGGACAGGACTGGAAACACCATATATTTT. The encoded protein is CASSDRDRTGNTIYF.

The sample holds many counts of this clonotype. The chain has TRBV6-1 and TRBJ2-7; 9 nucleotides align to TRBD2. J lost 3 bases, V lost 4 bases, and 7 bases had no gene match. In germline, CDR1 is MNHNS, CDR2 SASEGT. There are 15 residues in the CDR3. The CDR3 DNA reads as TGTGCCAGCAGTGGCCAGCGGGGGGCGGGCTACGAGCAGTACTTC. Amino acid sequence: CASSGQRGAGYEQYF.

There are many counts of this clonotype. The J gene is TRBJ2-5, the V gene TRBV12-3 or TRBV12-4; D is possibly TRBD1 (5 bases). The V and J ends lost 0 bases and 2 bases respectively, with 10 bases between them. The CDR3 length is 15 residues. CDR3 amino acids: CASSLAVTGQETQYF. CDR3 coding DNA: TGTGCCAGCAGTTTAGCGGTAACAGGACAAGAGACCCAGTACTTC.

This clonotype was observed many times. The chain couples TRBV28 to TRBJ1-5, with 9 bases fitting TRBD1. J lost 6 bases, V lost 6 bases, and 3 bases had no gene match. Germline V CDR1 and CDR2: MDHEN, SYDVKM. This CDR3 spans 13 amino acids. In nucleotides, the CDR3 is TGTGCCAGCAGGGACAGGGGAGGTCAGCCCCAGCATTTT. Amino acid sequence: CASRDRGGQPQHF.

This clonotype has a count of ten or more. This rearrangement joins TRBV5-1 to TRBJ2-7; 9 bases match TRBD1. V lost 4 bases, J lost 6 bases, and 2 bases stayed unmatched. The CDR3 is 12 residues long. Germline V gene sequence: CDR1 SGHRS, CDR2 YFSETQ. DNA of the CDR3: TGCGCCAGCAGCGCGGACAGGGGCGAGCAGTACTTC. Protein sequence: CASSADRGEQYF.

This clonotype has only a few counts. The gene calls are TRBV18 and TRBJ2-7, with D unresolved. Trimming cost V 6 bases and J 5 bases, with 11 bases left between them. This CDR3 contains 12 residues. Germline loops: CDR1 KGHSH, CDR2 LQKENI. The CDR3 DNA reads TGTGCCAGCTCTCCGTCTGGGGACGAGCAGTACTTC. Protein: CASSPSGDEQYF.